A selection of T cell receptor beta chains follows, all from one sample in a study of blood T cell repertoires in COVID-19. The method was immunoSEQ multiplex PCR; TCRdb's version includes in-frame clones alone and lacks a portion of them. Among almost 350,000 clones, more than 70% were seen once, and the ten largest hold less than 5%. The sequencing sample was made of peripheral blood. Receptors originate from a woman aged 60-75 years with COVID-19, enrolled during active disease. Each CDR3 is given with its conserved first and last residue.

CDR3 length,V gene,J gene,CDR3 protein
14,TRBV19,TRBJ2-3,CASRGLAGTDTQYF
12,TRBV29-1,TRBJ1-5,CSVAGVGQPQHF
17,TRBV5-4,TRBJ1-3,CASSLAGGETSGNTIYF
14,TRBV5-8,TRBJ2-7,CASSLVDNPYEQYF
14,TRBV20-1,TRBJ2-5,CSASKGVYQETQYF
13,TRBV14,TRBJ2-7,CASSQASSYEQYF
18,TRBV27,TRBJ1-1,CASSLYGGQVSMNTEAFF
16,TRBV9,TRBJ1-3,CASSPTRGDSGNTIYF
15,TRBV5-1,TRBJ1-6,CASSLVVQGYSPLHF
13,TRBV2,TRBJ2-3,CASSRDRTDTQYF
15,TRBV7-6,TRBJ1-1,CASSLGTVVNTEAFF
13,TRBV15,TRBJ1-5,CATSRDGSQPQHF
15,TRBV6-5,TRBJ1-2,CASSLSPTGNYGYTF
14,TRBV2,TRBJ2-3,CASTGGQGTDTQYF
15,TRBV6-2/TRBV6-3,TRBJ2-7,CASSYPAGGVYEQYF
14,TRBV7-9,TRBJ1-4,CASSLRTGDEKLFF
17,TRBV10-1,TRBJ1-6,CASSEPPWGGENSPLHF
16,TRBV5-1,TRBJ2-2,CASSKGLAGGTGELFF
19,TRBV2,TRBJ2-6,CASSEMGTGSLAGANVLTF
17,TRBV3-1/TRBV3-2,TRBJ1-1,CASSQTGLKQLNTEAFF
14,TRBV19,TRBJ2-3,CASSLVAGTDTQYF
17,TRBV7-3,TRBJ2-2,CASSLFSSGGRTGELFF
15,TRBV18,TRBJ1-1,CASSPLQDGSTEAFF
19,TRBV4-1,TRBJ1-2,CASSHSPGQGANRGYGYTF
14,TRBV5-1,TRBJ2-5,CASSATGRAETQYF
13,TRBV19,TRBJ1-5,CASSRETNQPQHF